This T cell receptor beta chain originates from a study of blood T cell repertoires in COVID-19 (dated by TCRdb to 2018 to 2021). Concerning the study at large: Samples from collaborators originated in the United States, Italy and Spain and spanned both the acute and convalescent phases of COVID-19. The prospective study material was composed of cDNA or gDNA derived from T cells, B-cell-depleted T cells, or PBMCs. The dataset comprised deeply sampled blood TCRbeta repertoires from subjects exposed to, actively infected with, or recovered from COVID-19. The repertoires were released in a freely available public database intended as a resource for research on the immune response to SARS-CoV-2. The samples were drawn from the first 160 participants of the ongoing ImmuneRACE study and from over 950 subjects provided by 6 global collaborators. A de-identified subject ID, COVID-19 status, age in years and sex were almost always included in the sample metadata. Where available, HLA class I and class II types were obtained from metadata supplied by the sample provider rather than from assay-based typing. What the authors observed across the whole study: The quantity of clinical and demographic metadata differed by source and by participant and was supplied without curation.

The immunoSEQ Assay, a bias-controlled multiplex PCR, was used to amplify TCRbeta CDR3 regions from genomic DNA. Per the source publication's procedure: Nucleated cell counts per sample were estimated from amplification of reference gene primers within the assay. To quantify the absolute abundance of each unique TCRbeta CDR3 rearrangement, sequence reads were collapsed and filtered. For each sample, productive Simpson clonality was calculated by taking the square root of Simpson's diversity index across productive rearrangements. TCRdb stores this immuneACCESS table with in-frame sequences only. Part of the clones is absent; in the studies checked, under half of the shortfall reflects unresolved V genes, and no reason is known for the rest. D and trimming come from the DNA, and the V and J calls and clone size come from that table. The sample includes over 40,000 clones, with about nine tenths observed a single time. Of the sample, about 5.1% falls within the top ten clones.

The germline V gene provides CDR1 SGHRS and CDR2 YFSETQ. The CDR3 contains 19 residues, cysteine and phenylalanine counted. Just CDR3 DNA is preserved here, 57 bases in frame from base 1. V and J lose 1 base and 1 base, and a span of 24 bases separates them. Regarding this clone: Its antigen remains undetermined. The sample holds no much larger clone one base away, and base qualities are not on file.

Each collaborating institution followed its own protocols to collect whole blood in K2EDTA tubes. For TCRbeta analysis, collaborator samples were shipped as frozen whole blood, as isolated PBMCs, or as DNA extracted from either sample type. Input material: peripheral blood. Recombination linked TRBV5-1 to TRBJ2-7; TRBD1 is perhaps the D gene, given 5 matching bases. This receptor was identified in an older man with acute or convalescent COVID-19. The CDR3 corresponds to CASSLLGQGTLGLSYEQYF. The sequence in DNA is TGCGCCAGCAGCTTGTTAGGTCAGGGTACCCTCGGATTGTCCTACGAGCAGTACTTC.